The 18 T cell receptor beta chains in this list originate from one sample, sequenced in a study of T-cell memory formation after mild COVID-19. TCRdb ran MiXCR on the 5' RACE reads and lists one entry per CDR3 protein. The sample yields about 470,000 distinct CDR3 sequences, roughly 23% seen once. The specimen sequenced was PBMCs or a T cell subset sorted from them (not recorded which). The receptor set was obtained from an adult woman who had mild COVID-19 (a few samples of this study predate the infection). Cell type and time point are not known.

The chain links TRBV5-1 to TRBJ2-3, with D tentatively TRBD1 (6 bases). V was shortened by 4 bases and J by 2 bases, with 14 bases between the two germline ends. The CDR3 spans 15 residues. Germline assignment: CDR1 SGHRS and CDR2 YFSETQ. CDR3 sequence: CASSPWTDPTDTQYF. The CDR3 DNA is TGCGCCAGCAGCCCGTGGACAGATCCCACAGATACGCAGTATTTT.

This clonotype was counted a few times. The J gene is TRBJ2-7, the V gene TRBV7-2; maybe TRBD2 (6 bases). This CDR3 comprises 14 residues. Germline CDR1 is SGHTA and CDR2 is FQGNSA. V was pared by 5 bases and J by 2 bases, with 13 bases between. The CDR3 DNA follows: TGTGCCAGCAGCCCCCACGGAGGGCCCTACGAGCAGTACTTC. Its protein product is CASSPHGGPYEQYF.

CDR3 nucleotides: TGCAGTGCTAGAGAGAGTCTGGGGATCGCCTACAATGAGCAGTTCTTC. It specifies CSARESLGIAYNEQFF. The chain links TRBV20-1 to TRBJ2-1; the D is unclear. Trimming shortened V by 0 bases and J by 2 bases, and 14 bases separated the two germline ends. This CDR3 is 16 amino acids long. The germline gives CDR1 DFQATT, CDR2 SNEGSKA (reference sequence).

This clonotype was recorded a few times. The rearrangement links TRBV18 to TRBJ2-7, with 9 bases lining up with TRBD1. V lost 1 base to trimming and J lost 6 bases; unmatched junction nucleotides: 4. Germline assignment: CDR1 KGHSH and CDR2 LQKENI. The CDR3 totals 14 residues. CDR3 coding DNA: TGTGCCAGCTCACCACAGGGACAGGGAGGCGAGCAGTACTTC. Protein: CASSPQGQGGEQYF.

The J gene is TRBJ2-1, the V gene TRBV12-3 or TRBV12-4, with 8 nucleotides matching TRBD1. Trimming took 5 bases from V and 9 from J; bases not matched to a gene: 12. The CDR3 runs to 15 residues. The CDR3 sequence: CASSPHAQGAGEQFF. DNA of the CDR3: TGTGCCAGCAGTCCCCACGCTCAGGGGGCGGGTGAGCAGTTCTTC.

V and J are TRBV2 and TRBJ1-5, with D maybe TRBD1 (5 bases). This CDR3 comprises 13 residues. Between the trimmed V and J ends, which lost 1 base and 4 bases, there was a span of 5 bases. CDR1 is SNHLY, CDR2 FYNNEI, per germline. The CDR3 sequence: CASSEEGNQPQHF. CDR3 sequence (DNA): TGTGCCAGCAGTGAAGAGGGGAATCAGCCCCAGCATTTT.

This clonotype was seen only a few times. The V gene is TRBV9, the J gene TRBJ1-1, with D unresolved. V gave up 2 bases and J gave up 0 bases, with 8 bases separating them. The CDR3 sequence is 14 residues long. Per the germline V gene, CDR1 is SGDLS and CDR2 is YYNGEE. CDR3 nucleotides: TGTGCCAGCAGCGTCGCGGATTTGAACACTGAAGCTTTCTTT. It codes for CASSVADLNTEAFF. The whole variable domain, remainder taken from reference TRBV9 and TRBJ1-1, is DSGVTQTPKHLITATGQRVTLRCSPRSGDLSVYWYQQSLDQGLQFLIQYYNGEERAKGNILERFSAQQFPDLHSELNLSSLELGDSALYFCASSVADLNTEAFFGQGTRLTVV.

This clonotype occurred a few times. V and J are TRBV7-9 and TRBJ2-7; tentatively, D is TRBD1 or TRBD2 (5 bases each). CDR3 length: 13 amino acids. The V and J ends lost 5 bases and 6 bases respectively, with 14 bases between them. Germline loops: CDR1 SEHNR, CDR2 FQNEAQ (reference sequence). In nucleotides, the CDR3 is TGTGCCAGCAGCCCAAAGGGACGAGGCGAGCAGTACTTC. Amino acids: CASSPKGRGEQYF.

This clonotype has more than one count but fewer than ten. The chain has TRBV5-1 and TRBJ1-1; possible D gene TRBD1, 5 bases. Trimming shortened V by 0 bases and J by 0 bases, and 15 bases separated the two germline ends. The CDR3 consists of 17 residues. Germline CDR1 reads SGHRS; CDR2 reads YFSETQ. The CDR3 here is CASSLEATDSLNTEAFF. The CDR3 region has the DNA TGCGCCAGCAGCTTGGAGGCGACCGACAGCCTGAACACTGAAGCTTTCTTT.

The chain joins TRBV27 to TRBJ2-7; D perhaps matches TRBD2 (7 bases). Germline V gene sequence: CDR1 MNHEY, CDR2 SMNVEV (reference sequence). CDR3 length: 15 amino acids. Trimming shortened V by 3 bases and J by 5 bases, and 17 bases separated the two germline ends. CDR3 protein: CASSFLGGGLHEQYF. CDR3 DNA sequence: TGTGCCAGCAGTTTTCTAGGGGGAGGGCTCCACGAGCAGTACTTC.

This clonotype was seen many times. The chain carries TRBV11-2 and TRBJ2-1, with D possibly matching TRBD2 (6 bases). This CDR3 has 14 amino acids. Germline V lookup: CDR1 SGHAT, CDR2 FQNNGV. The V end was cut by 1 base, the J end by 5 bases, with 9 bases between. CDR3 protein: CASSLAGRNNEQFF. DNA of the CDR3: TGTGCCAGCAGCTTAGCTGGGAGGAACAATGAGCAGTTCTTC.

This clonotype was observed a few times. The rearrangement joins TRBV14 to TRBJ2-3; D is ambiguous. Trimming shortened V by 0 bases and J by 4 bases, and 11 bases separated the two germline ends. Germline CDR1 SGHDN, CDR2 FVKESK. This CDR3 has 15 residues. CDR3 DNA: TGTGCCAGCAGCCAAGATAGGCGGCTCGCAGATACGCAGTATTTT. It translates to CASSQDRRLADTQYF.

This clonotype occurred many times. The rearrangement links TRBV7-9 to TRBJ1-1; 9 nucleotides match TRBD1. This CDR3 is 15 amino acids long. V lost 3 bases, J lost 0 bases, and 2 bases stayed unmatched. From germline, CDR1 is SEHNR and CDR2 FQNEAQ (reference sequence). CDR3 coding DNA: TGTGCCAGCAGCTTGACAGGGGGAGTGAACACTGAAGCTTTCTTT. Protein product: CASSLTGGVNTEAFF.

The V gene is TRBV19, the J gene TRBJ2-7, with 8 bases aligning to TRBD1. Germline CDR1 reads LNHDA; CDR2 reads SQIVND (reference sequence). V was clipped by 4 bases and J by 5 bases; unmatched bases: 7. The CDR3 loop spans 14 amino acids. The chain's CDR3 is CASSTDRVENEQYF. CDR3 coding DNA: TGTGCCAGTAGTACGGACAGGGTTGAAAACGAGCAGTACTTC.

This clonotype was picked up one time. The chain joins TRBV7-2 to TRBJ2-1; 12 bases map to TRBD2. CDR3 length equals 17 residues. V lost 3 bases, J lost 8 bases, and 11 bases stayed unmatched. Germline lookup yields CDR1 SGHTA and CDR2 FQGNSA. The CDR3 DNA reads TGTGCCAGCAGCTTGGCCCCCGGGACTAGCGGGTTCTATGAGCAGTTCTTC. Translation gives CASSLAPGTSGFYEQFF.

This clonotype was counted only a few times. V and J are TRBV6-5 and TRBJ2-7; possible D gene TRBD1, 6 bases. Trimming took 4 bases from V and 1 from J, leaving 14 bases between them. The CDR3 extends over 15 amino acids. The germline V gene has CDR1 MNHEY and CDR2 SVGAGI. CDR3 bases: TGTGCCAGCAGTTTCCGCGAGACAGGATCCTACGAGCAGTACTTC. Amino acid sequence: CASSFRETGSYEQYF.

This sequence joins TRBV7-2 and TRBJ1-2; no definite D call. Germline V gene sequence: CDR1 SGHTA, CDR2 FQGNSA. Between the trimmed V and J ends, which lost 5 bases and 5 bases, there was a span of 12 bases. CDR3 length: 13 amino acids. CDR3 sequence: CASSPRFDYGYTF. The CDR3 bases are TGTGCCAGCAGCCCCCGTTTTGATTATGGCTACACCTTC. The full variable domain, its missing parts supplied by reference TRBV7-2 and TRBJ1-2, is GAGVSQSPSNKVTEKGKDVELRCDPISGHTALYWYRQSLGQGLEFLIYFQGNSAPDKSGLPSDRFSAERTGGSVSTLTIQRTQQEDSAVYLCASSPRFDYGYTFGSGTRLTVV.

The V and J genes are TRBV7-9 and TRBJ2-7; TRBD1 aligns across 7 bases. The ends lost 4 bases at V and 3 bases at J; junction bases unmatched: 6. The CDR3 runs 14 residues. Germline CDR1 is SEHNR and CDR2 is FQNEAQ (reference sequence). The CDR3 DNA follows: TGTGCCAGCAGCTCGGGACAGCCAGACTACGAGCAGTACTTC. Translated: CASSSGQPDYEQYF.